This T cell receptor beta chain was identified in a study of shared clonotypes between healthy human individuals. Study at large: Donors had three CD4 naive, three CD4 memory, two CD8 naive and one CD8 memory plate apiece.

This table comes from immunoSEQ multiplex PCR, and its TCRdb copy is limited to in-frame clones, with some not included. Found here are fewer than 2.5 million clones, over 85% of them singletons; the top ten hold 0.36%. Free of recent acute infections or vaccinations, the donors were healthy HIV-negative adults. This receptor was taken from a man aged 18 to 30 in good health. Some clones in this sample may be carry-over from other donors' samples. The sample comprised naive CD4+ T cells from PBMCs. Subset noted: CD45RA+ positively selected.

The CDR3 here is CASSKTGGPLQETQYF. CDR3 nucleotide sequence: TGTGCCAGCAGTAAGACAGGGGGCCCCCTACAAGAGACCCAGTACTTC. V gene TRBV2 combines with J gene TRBJ2-5; TRBD1 agrees at 10 bases. With 5 bases clipped from V and 2 bases from J, the junction kept 8 bases outside the gene matches. Germline V gives CDR1 SNHLY, CDR2 FYNNEI. This CDR3 has 16 residues.